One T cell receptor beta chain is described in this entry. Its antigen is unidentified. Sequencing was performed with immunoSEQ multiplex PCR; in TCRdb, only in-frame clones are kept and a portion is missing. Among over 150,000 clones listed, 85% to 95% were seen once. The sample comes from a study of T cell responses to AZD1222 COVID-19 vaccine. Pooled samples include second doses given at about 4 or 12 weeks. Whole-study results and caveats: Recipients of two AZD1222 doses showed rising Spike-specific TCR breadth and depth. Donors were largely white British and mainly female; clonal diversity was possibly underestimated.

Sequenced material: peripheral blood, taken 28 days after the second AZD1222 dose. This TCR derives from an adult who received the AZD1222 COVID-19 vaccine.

This chain's CDR3 is CASSLVAGSTDTQYF. CDR3 in DNA: TGTGCCAGCAGCTTAGTCGCTGGGAGCACAGATACGCAGTATTTT. This sequence joins TRBV11-1 and TRBJ2-3; no clear D gene. The V gene's germline CDR1 is SGHAT and CDR2 FQDESV (reference sequence). Trimming removed 1 base from V and 0 bases from J, with 8 bases in between. The CDR3 runs 15 residues.